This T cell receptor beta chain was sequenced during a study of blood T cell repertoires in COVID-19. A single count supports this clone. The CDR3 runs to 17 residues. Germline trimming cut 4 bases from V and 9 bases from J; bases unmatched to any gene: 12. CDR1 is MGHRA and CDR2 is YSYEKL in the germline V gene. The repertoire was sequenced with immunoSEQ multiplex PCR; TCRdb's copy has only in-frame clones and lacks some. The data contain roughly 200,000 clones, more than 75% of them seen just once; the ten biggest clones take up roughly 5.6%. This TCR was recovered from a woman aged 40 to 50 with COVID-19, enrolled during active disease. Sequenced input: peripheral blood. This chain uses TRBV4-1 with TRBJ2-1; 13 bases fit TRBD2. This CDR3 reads CASSPPLGLAGIGEQFF. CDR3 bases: TGCGCCAGCAGCCCTCCCCTGGGACTAGCGGGAATCGGTGAGCAGTTCTTC.